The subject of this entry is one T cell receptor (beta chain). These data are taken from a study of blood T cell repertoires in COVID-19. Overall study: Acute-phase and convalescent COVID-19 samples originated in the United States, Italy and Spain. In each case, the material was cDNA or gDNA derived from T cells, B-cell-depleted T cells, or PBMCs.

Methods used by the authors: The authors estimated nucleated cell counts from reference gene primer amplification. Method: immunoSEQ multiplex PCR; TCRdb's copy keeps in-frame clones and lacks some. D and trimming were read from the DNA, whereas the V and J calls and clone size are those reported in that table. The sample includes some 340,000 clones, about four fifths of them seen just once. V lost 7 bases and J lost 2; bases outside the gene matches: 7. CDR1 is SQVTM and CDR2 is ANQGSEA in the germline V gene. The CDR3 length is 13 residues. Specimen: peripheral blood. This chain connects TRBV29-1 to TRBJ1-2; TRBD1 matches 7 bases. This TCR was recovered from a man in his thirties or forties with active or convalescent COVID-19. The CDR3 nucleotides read TGCAGCGCCGACAGGGCCGGGAACTATGGCTACACCTTC. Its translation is CSADRAGNYGYTF.